This T cell receptor (beta chain) was captured by sequencing in a study of shared clonotypes between healthy human individuals. Across the whole study: Every donor yielded three CD4 naive, three CD4 memory, two CD8 naive and one CD8 memory plate.

Donors comprised healthy HIV-negative adults lacking recent acute infections or vaccinations. Sequencing used immunoSEQ multiplex PCR; TCRdb keeps in-frame clones, though not all of them. The table records millions of clones, just over 90% of them present only once. Germline CDR1 and CDR2: MDHEN and SYDVKM. V was pared by 6 bases and J by 0 bases, with 20 bases of the junction left unmatched. This CDR3 is built from 21 residues. Input material: naive CD4+ T cells from PBMCs. Subset denoted: CD45RA+ positively selected. The V gene is TRBV28, the J gene TRBJ2-5; TRBD2 aligns across 12 bases. This clonotype was sampled from a man aged 18 to 29 in good health. Some clones in this sample may be carry-over from other donors' samples. The chain's CDR3 is CASRELPPSLAGGPDQETQYF. CDR3 nucleotides: TGTGCCAGCAGAGAACTTCCACCCTCGCTAGCGGGAGGGCCGGACCAAGAGACCCAGTACTTC. The full variable domain, rest sourced from reference TRBV28 and TRBJ2-5, is DVKVTQSSRYLVKRTGEKVFLECVQDMDHENMFWYRQDPGLGLRLIYFSYDVKMKEKGDIPEGYSVSREKKERFSLILESASTNQTSMYLCASRELPPSLAGGPDQETQYFGPGTRLLVL.